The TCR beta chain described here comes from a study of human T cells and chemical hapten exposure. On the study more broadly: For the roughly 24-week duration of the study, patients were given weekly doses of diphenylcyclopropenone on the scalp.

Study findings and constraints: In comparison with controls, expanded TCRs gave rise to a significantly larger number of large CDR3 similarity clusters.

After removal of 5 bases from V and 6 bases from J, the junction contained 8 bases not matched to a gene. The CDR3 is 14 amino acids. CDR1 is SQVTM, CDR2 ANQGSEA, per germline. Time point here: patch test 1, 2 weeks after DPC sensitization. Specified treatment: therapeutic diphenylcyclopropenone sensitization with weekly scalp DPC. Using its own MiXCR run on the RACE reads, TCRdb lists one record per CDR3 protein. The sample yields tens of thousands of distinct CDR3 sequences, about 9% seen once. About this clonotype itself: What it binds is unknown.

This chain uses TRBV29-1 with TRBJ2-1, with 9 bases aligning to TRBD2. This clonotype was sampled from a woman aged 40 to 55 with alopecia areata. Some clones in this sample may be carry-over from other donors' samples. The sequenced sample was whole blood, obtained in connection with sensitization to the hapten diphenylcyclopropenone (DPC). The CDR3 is CSVRAGGPSNEQFF. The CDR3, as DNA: TGCAGCGTTAGAGCGGGGGGCCCGAGCAATGAGCAGTTCTTC.